The following is a T cell receptor (beta chain) sequence with its context. The data stem from a study of shared clonotypes between healthy human individuals. Clones were read by immunoSEQ multiplex PCR, and TCRdb kept only the in-frame ones, dropping some. The table records roughly 2 million clones, less than 95% of them present only once. The CDR3 consists of 18 residues. V lost 3 bases, J lost 2 bases, and 22 bases lay in between. Germline assignment: CDR1 SGHAT and CDR2 FQNNGV. Naive CD8 cells comprised CD45RO-negative, CCR7-positively selected cells, excluding terminally differentiated effector memory CD45RA+ cells. All of the donors resided in Nashville, Tennessee, and each was a Caucasian adult.

This clonotype was obtained from a man between 18 and 35 years old in good health. Material for sequencing was naive CD8+ T cells sorted from blood. V usage is TRBV11-2 and J usage is TRBJ2-5; TRBD1 might be the D (7 bases). The CDR3 spells CASSFGGRQGFLQETQYF. In nucleotides, the CDR3 is TGTGCCAGCAGCTTCGGGGGAAGACAGGGCTTTCTTCAAGAGACCCAGTACTTC.